These 17 T cell receptor beta chains were all obtained from the same sample, sequenced in a study of blood T cell repertoires in COVID-19. The assay was immunoSEQ multiplex PCR, and TCRdb's table has in-frame clones only and misses some. The sample lists roughly 170,000 clones, approximately 82% seen once, with roughly 18% in the top ten. Material: PBMCs or T cells enriched from blood (not recorded which). The receptors derive from a man aged 55 to 70 who had recovered from COVID-19.

This clone has a count of ten or more. V is TRBV27 and J is TRBJ1-6; no reliable D call. V was cut by 3 bases and J by 0 bases, with 6 bases left in between. CDR3 length: 15 amino acids. The germline CDR1 and CDR2 sequences are MNHEY and SMNVEV (reference sequence). CDR3 nucleotides: TGTGCCAGCAGTTTTGGCAGCTCCTATAATTCACCCCTCCACTTT. Translation: CASSFGSSYNSPLHF.

V is TRBV28 and J is TRBJ1-2; no clear D. The V end lost 5 bases, the J end lost 5 bases, and 9 bases lay between the germline ends. This CDR3 is 12 amino acids long. CDR1 is MDHEN and CDR2 is SYDVKM in the germline V gene. The CDR3 nucleotides read TGTGCCAGCAGTCCACAGAATTATGGCTACACCTTC. This encodes CASSPQNYGYTF.

The chain joins TRBV27 to TRBJ1-1, with a weak D call TRBD1 (6 bases). Germline CDR1 reads MNHEY; CDR2 reads SMNVEV (reference sequence). Trimming pared 6 bases from V and 11 bases from J, leaving 13 bases between. The CDR3 is made up of 11 amino acids. The CDR3, as DNA: TGTGCCAGCAGGATGGCAGGGGCGGCTTTCTTT. Protein sequence: CASRMAGAAFF.

J is TRBJ2-2 and V is TRBV20-1; D gene unclear. V was pared by 5 bases and J by 5 bases, with 3 bases between. The germline CDR1 and CDR2 sequences are DFQATT and SNEGSKA (reference sequence). The CDR3 loop spans 10 amino acids. This CDR3 is CSAQTGELFF. The CDR3 DNA follows: TGCAGTGCTCAAACCGGGGAGCTGTTTTTT.

The chain links TRBV12-3 or TRBV12-4 to TRBJ1-2; a possible D gene is TRBD1 (5 bases). Trimming stripped 6 bases from V and 5 bases from J, with 13 bases between. The CDR3 is 13 residues long. This chain's CDR3 is CASRTGTRYGYTF. CDR3 coding DNA: TGTGCCAGCAGGACCGGGACTCGGTATGGCTACACCTTC.

Notes on this clone: A junction end diverges from the germline sequence, so it may reflect a read error. The genes are TRBV4-1 and TRBJ2-5; D is ambiguous. Per germline, CDR1 MGHRA and CDR2 YSYEKL. This CDR3 is 14 amino acids long. The CDR3 loop is CASRHNRVRETQYF. In nucleotides, the CDR3 is TGCGCCAGCCGCCACAATCGGGTACGAGAGACCCAGTACTTC.

This chain links TRBV5-4 with TRBJ2-7, with D possibly matching TRBD1 (6 bases). Germline V gives CDR1 SGHNT, CDR2 YYREEE (reference sequence). Trimming removed 6 bases at V and 5 bases at J, with 21 bases between. This CDR3 has 15 amino acids. The CDR3 region is CASKLGGPGKDEQYF. CDR3 nucleotides: TGTGCCAGCAAGCTTGGGGGCCCCGGAAAGGACGAGCAGTACTTC.

The rearrangement links TRBV28 to TRBJ2-1; tentatively, D is TRBD1 (7 bases). Germline V CDR1 and CDR2: MDHEN, SYDVKM. The V end was cut by 5 bases, the J end by 6 bases, with 14 bases between. CDR3 size: 14 residues. The CDR3 loop is CASSQGGYVNEQFF. In DNA, the CDR3 is TGTGCCAGCAGTCAGGGGGGTTACGTCAATGAGCAGTTCTTC.

The V gene is TRBV11-2, the J gene TRBJ2-1; weak D call: TRBD1 (5 bases). Between the trimmed V and J ends, which lost 4 bases and 8 bases, there was a span of 15 bases. The germline V gene has CDR1 SGHAT and CDR2 FQNNGV. The CDR3 has 14 residues. CDR3 protein: CASSSESRGYEQFF. The CDR3 DNA is TGTGCCAGCAGCTCAGAATCTAGGGGCTATGAGCAGTTCTTC.

The chain couples TRBV5-1 to TRBJ1-6, with 8 bases aligning to TRBD1. The ends lost 0 bases at V and 9 bases at J; junction bases unmatched: 5. The CDR3 consists of 15 residues. The germline V gene has CDR1 SGHRS and CDR2 YFSETQ. This CDR3 reads CASSLGQGAGSPLHF. The CDR3 nucleotides are TGCGCCAGCAGCTTGGGGCAGGGGGCAGGTTCACCCCTCCACTTT.

The chain couples TRBV5-1 to TRBJ2-7; D might be TRBD1 (5 bases). The CDR3 has 14 amino acids. Trimming shortened V by 0 bases and J by 1 base, and 8 bases separated the two germline ends. Germline CDR1 reads SGHRS; CDR2 reads YFSETQ. The CDR3 region is CASSLVGQSYEQYF. CDR3 sequence (DNA): TGCGCCAGCAGCTTGGTGGGGCAGTCCTACGAGCAGTACTTC.

The chain recombines TRBV19 with TRBJ1-5; 10 bases are shared with TRBD1. V shed 3 bases, J shed 3 bases, and the junction held 5 bases outside the gene matches. Germline CDR1 reads LNHDA; CDR2 reads SQIVND (reference sequence). The CDR3 is made up of 16 amino acids. The CDR3 DNA follows: TGTGCCAGTAGTATCCCGGGACAGGGGTTCAATCAGCCCCAGCATTTT. Translated, it gives CASSIPGQGFNQPQHF.

This clone was seen a handful of times. This chain connects TRBV3-1 (or the pseudogene TRBV3-2) to TRBJ1-2; 8 bases are a match to TRBD1. The ends lost 4 bases at V and 8 bases at J; junction bases unmatched: 15. The CDR3 covers 16 residues. Germline CDR1 reads LGHDT; CDR2 reads YNNKEL (reference sequence). This chain's CDR3 is CASSPMLRQGARGYTF. For the CDR3, the DNA is TGTGCCAGCAGCCCAATGTTGCGGCAGGGGGCGCGCGGCTACACCTTC.

The rearrangement uses TRBV5-1 and TRBJ2-2; TRBD2 matches at 11 bases. With 4 bases clipped from V and 3 bases from J, the junction kept 2 bases outside the gene matches. Germline V gene lookup returns CDR1 SGHRS and CDR2 YFSETQ. The CDR3 covers 15 residues. The CDR3 sequence is CASSLTSGDTGELFF. In DNA, the CDR3 is TGCGCCAGCAGCCTGACTAGCGGGGACACCGGGGAGCTGTTTTTT.

This sequence joins TRBV28 and TRBJ2-7; 10 nucleotides align to TRBD1. Germline V gives CDR1 MDHEN, CDR2 SYDVKM. The CDR3 is 15 residues long. Losses at the gene ends were 3 bases for V and 2 bases for J; bases not matched to a gene: 4. The CDR3 nucleotides read TGTGCCAGCAGTTTCCTGGACAGGGGGGCCTACGAGCAGTACTTC. This gives the protein CASSFLDRGAYEQYF.

V and J are TRBV27 and TRBJ2-7; perhaps TRBD1 as D (6 bases). Germline V gene data show CDR1 as MNHEY and CDR2 as SMNVEV (reference sequence). The CDR3 has 14 residues. V lost 6 bases, J lost 3 bases, and 15 bases lay in between. Written as DNA, the CDR3 is TGTGCCAGCAGACCACAGGGAAGGGACTACGAGCAGTACTTC. This encodes CASRPQGRDYEQYF.

The chain combines TRBV7-8 with TRBJ2-7, with D perhaps TRBD2 (6 bases). Trimming pared 1 base from V and 6 bases from J, leaving 16 bases between. Germline lookup yields CDR1 SGHVS and CDR2 FQNEAQ. The CDR3 consists of 15 residues. As DNA, the CDR3 is TGTGCCAGCAGCTTAGAGCGGGTCTCTCTACGCGAGCAGTACTTC. It translates to CASSLERVSLREQYF.